A single sample gave rise to the 2 T cell receptor beta chains below, sequenced in a study of blood T cells in healthy people across ages. For the second PCR, which ran for roughly 7 to 11 cycles, a sample-barcoded 5' primer and a J-beta primer mix were used. Each CDR3 protein is one row after TCRdb ran MiXCR on the 5' RACE reads. The data hold 380,000 or so distinct CDR3 sequences, with roughly half observed a single time. The sequenced sample consisted of blood. The receptors were sampled from a man between 60 and 75 years old in good health.

The chain uses TRBV7-2 and TRBJ1-1; TRBD1 aligns across 8 bases. Per germline, CDR1 SGHTA and CDR2 FQGNSA. This CDR3 contains 14 residues. Trimming at V came to 4 bases and at J to 0 bases, leaving 1 base not matched to a gene. The CDR3 loop is CASSWTGLNTEAFF. CDR3 DNA sequence: TGTGCCAGCAGCTGGACAGGGTTGAACACTGAAGCTTTCTTT.

As DNA, the CDR3 is TGCGCCAGCAGCCAGACCCGCGTGGGGCTGGAGGTCCATGGCTACACCTTC. Translated, it gives CASSQTRVGLEVHGYTF. The chain carries TRBV4-3 and TRBJ1-2, with D maybe TRBD1 (5 bases). The CDR3 extends over 17 amino acids. Germline values: CDR1 LGHNA, CDR2 YSLEER. Trimming pared 3 bases from V and 6 bases from J, leaving 23 bases between.